A single TCR beta chain is shown here with its context. This sample was included in a study of blood T cell repertoires in COVID-19. The CDR3 covers 21 residues. Trimming removed 1 base from V and 1 base from J, with 26 bases in between. Germline-derived CDR1 and CDR2 are LNHDA and SQIVND (reference sequence). Original handling: Amplification of reference gene primers was used by the study to estimate nucleated cell counts. TCRdb keeps only in-frame clones here, not all; method: immunoSEQ multiplex PCR. That table furnishes V, J and clone size, whereas the DNA furnished D and trimming. The data hold 65,000 or so clones, with 75% to 90% observed a single time.

The sequence derives from a human donor with acute or convalescent COVID-19. The donor label of this sample is uncertain. What was sequenced was peripheral blood. The chain carries TRBV19 and TRBJ2-1; tentative D call: TRBD2 (7 bases). This chain's CDR3 is CASSIGSVGTLTSLSYNEQFF. DNA for the CDR3: TGTGCCAGTAGTATAGGATCGGTCGGGACATTGACTAGCCTGTCCTACAATGAGCAGTTCTTC.